The 12 T cell receptor beta chains below were found in one sample sequenced in a study of T-cell memory formation after mild COVID-19. TCRdb used MiXCR to reprocess the 5' RACE reads, holding one entry per CDR3 protein. The sample holds about 440,000 distinct CDR3 sequences; around 20% are singletons and the top ten take 8.4%. Sequenced sample: PBMCs or a T cell subset sorted from them (not recorded which). The receptors originated from an adult woman who had mild COVID-19 (a few samples of this study predate the infection). Cell type and time point are not known.

The chain is built from TRBV7-8 and TRBJ1-5; D may be TRBD1 (6 bases). Trimming stripped 7 bases from V and 3 bases from J, with 19 bases between. From germline, CDR1 is SGHVS and CDR2 FQNEAQ. The CDR3 covers 16 residues. This CDR3 reads CASIPGGGGNNQPQHF. The CDR3 DNA sequence: TGTGCCAGCATACCAGGCGGAGGGGGTAACAATCAGCCCCAGCATTTT.

This clonotype was seen ten or more times. The chain uses TRBV5-1 and TRBJ1-1; D is perhaps TRBD1 (5 bases). The CDR3 is 15 residues long. Trimming took 0 bases from V and 4 from J, leaving 13 bases between them. The germline CDR1 and CDR2 sequences are SGHRS and YFSETQ. The CDR3 DNA sequence: TGCGCCAGCAGCTTGGGCGGGGACGGGGGCACTGAAGCTTTCTTT. Its translation is CASSLGGDGGTEAFF.

The genes are TRBV15 and TRBJ1-5, with D possibly being TRBD1 (5 bases). The V and J ends lost 4 bases and 5 bases respectively, with 15 bases between them. The CDR3 covers 15 residues. From germline, CDR1 is LNHNV and CDR2 YYDKDF (reference sequence). The CDR3 DNA follows: TGTGCCACCAGCAAAGACAGAATTCAAGATCAGCCCCAGCATTTT. Its translation is CATSKDRIQDQPQHF.

Many counts were recorded for this clonotype. The genes are TRBV12-3 or TRBV12-4 and TRBJ1-5, with a possible D match to TRBD1 (6 bases). This CDR3 is 13 amino acids long. Trimming removed 6 bases at V and 5 bases at J, with 11 bases between. CDR3 coding DNA: TGTGCCAGCAGCCCAGGGGTTTATCAGCCCCAGCATTTT. Translated: CASSPGVYQPQHF.

This chain connects TRBV7-2 to TRBJ2-1, with D possibly matching TRBD2 (5 bases). CDR1 SGHTA and CDR2 FQGNSA come from the germline V gene. V lost 5 bases, J lost 6 bases, and 11 bases lay in between. This CDR3 has 13 residues. CDR3: CASSRGRVNEQFF. DNA of the CDR3: TGTGCCAGCAGCCGAGGGAGAGTCAATGAGCAGTTCTTC.

J is TRBJ1-2 and V is TRBV6-5; D is undetermined. Trimming removed 2 bases at V and 4 bases at J, with 11 bases between. Germline loops: CDR1 MNHEY, CDR2 SVGAGI. The CDR3 covers 14 residues. CDR3 nucleotides: TGTGCCAGCAGTTACGTTGCTGGGCTCTATGGCTACACCTTC. It translates to CASSYVAGLYGYTF.

Here the CDR3 DNA reads TGTGCCACCAGCAGAGTAGTAGGGGCCGGGCAGCCCCAGCATTTT. Amino acids: CATSRVVGAGQPQHF. The chain uses TRBV15 and TRBJ1-5; a weak D match, TRBD1 (5 bases). The CDR3 is 15 amino acids. Germline loops: CDR1 LNHNV, CDR2 YYDKDF (reference sequence). Trimming stripped 1 base from V and 7 bases from J, with 14 bases between.

The J gene is TRBJ1-5, the V gene TRBV28; 11 bases agree with TRBD1. Germline V gene sequence: CDR1 MDHEN, CDR2 SYDVKM. V dropped 6 bases and J dropped 1; count of bases not matched to a gene: 5. This CDR3 has 16 amino acids. Written as DNA, the CDR3 is TGTGCCAGCAGGGGACAGGGGGGTAGCAGCAATCAGCCCCAGCATTTT. Translated, it gives CASRGQGGSSNQPQHF.

V and J are TRBV30 and TRBJ2-2; TRBD2 matches 13 bases. The V gene's germline CDR1 is GTSNPN and CDR2 SVGIG (reference sequence). The V gene end was trimmed by 0 bases and the J gene end by 6 bases; junction bases not matched to a gene: 4. The CDR3 has 16 residues. The CDR3 nucleotides read TGTGCCTGGAGTGTAGGGACTAGCGGGATTTCCGGGGAGCTGTTTTTT. Translated, it gives CAWSVGTSGISGELFF.

The sample holds a few counts of this clonotype. This rearrangement joins TRBV29-1 to TRBJ2-5, with D uncertain. Germline lookup yields CDR1 SQVTM and CDR2 ANQGSEA. V was clipped by 0 bases and J by 1 base, with 9 bases between them. The CDR3 has 14 amino acids. The CDR3 bases are TGCAGCGTTGAAGACGTCGGGCGCCAAGAGACCCAGTACTTC. Residues: CSVEDVGRQETQYF.

This clonotype came up a few times. The rearrangement links TRBV11-1 to TRBJ2-6, with 7 bases matching TRBD1. V lost 2 bases to trimming and J lost 0 bases; unmatched junction nucleotides: 4. CDR1 and CDR2 from the germline V gene are SGHAT and FQDESV (reference sequence). This CDR3 region has 17 residues. The CDR3 reads CASSLRTGFSGANVLTF. The CDR3 bases are TGTGCCAGCAGCTTAAGGACAGGCTTCTCTGGGGCCAACGTCCTGACTTTC.

This clonotype was found a few times. This chain uses TRBV9 with TRBJ2-1, with TRBD2 identical over 10 bases. With V trimmed by 4 bases and J by 6 bases, 7 bases remained unmatched. This CDR3 comprises 15 residues. The germline gives CDR1 SGDLS, CDR2 YYNGEE. CDR3 amino acids: CASSLGLAVSNEQFF. Here the CDR3 DNA reads TGTGCCAGCAGCCTTGGACTAGCGGTGAGCAATGAGCAGTTCTTC. Full variable domain (missing parts from reference TRBV9 and TRBJ2-1): DSGVTQTPKHLITATGQRVTLRCSPRSGDLSVYWYQQSLDQGLQFLIQYYNGEERAKGNILERFSAQQFPDLHSELNLSSLELGDSALYFCASSLGLAVSNEQFFGPGTRLTVL.